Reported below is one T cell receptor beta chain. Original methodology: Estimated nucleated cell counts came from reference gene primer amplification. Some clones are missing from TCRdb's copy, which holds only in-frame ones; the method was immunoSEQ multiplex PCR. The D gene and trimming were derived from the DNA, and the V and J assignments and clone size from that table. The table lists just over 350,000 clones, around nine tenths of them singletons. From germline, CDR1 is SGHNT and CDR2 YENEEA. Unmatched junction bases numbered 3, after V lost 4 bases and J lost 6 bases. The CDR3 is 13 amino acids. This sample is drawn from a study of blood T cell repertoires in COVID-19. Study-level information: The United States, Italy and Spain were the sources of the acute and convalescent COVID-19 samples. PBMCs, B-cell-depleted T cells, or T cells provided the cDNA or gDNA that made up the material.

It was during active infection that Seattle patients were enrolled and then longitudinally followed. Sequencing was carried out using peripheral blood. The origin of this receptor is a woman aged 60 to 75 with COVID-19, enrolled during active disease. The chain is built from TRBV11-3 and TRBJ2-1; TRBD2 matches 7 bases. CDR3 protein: CASSYVAGNEQFF. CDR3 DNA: TGTGCCAGCAGCTATGTAGCGGGCAATGAGCAGTTCTTC.